This TCR beta chain was observed in a study of shared clonotypes between healthy human individuals. General study results and limits: Exclusively blood specimens were collected; tissue repertoires likely differ. Naive subsets, compared against memory subsets, generally had larger estimated richness values.

As to this clone: The antigen is unknown.

The assay was immunoSEQ multiplex PCR, and TCRdb's table has in-frame clones only and misses some. Of over 2 million clones in the sample, 95% are singletons; the top ten hold 0.13%. The germline CDR1 and CDR2 sequences are SGHVS and FNYEAQ. After removal of 5 bases from V and 2 bases from J, the junction contained 6 bases not matched to a gene. The CDR3 spans 15 residues. The donors, healthy adults who were HIV-negative, had experienced no recent acute infections or vaccinations. Partitioning of CD4+ cells yielded a CD45RA+ naive subset and a CD45RA-negative memory subset. The sample was naive CD4+ T cells sorted from blood. Noted subset: CD45RA+ positively selected. This chain connects TRBV7-6 to TRBJ2-1; 7 bases fit TRBD1. The clonotype originates from a man between 18 and 35 years old in good health. CDR3 protein: CASSDGTDPYNEQFF. The DNA for the CDR3 is TGTGCCAGCAGCGATGGGACAGATCCCTACAATGAGCAGTTCTTC. Supplemented by reference TRBV7-6 and TRBJ2-1, the full variable domain reads GAGVSQSPRYKVTKRGQDVALRCDPISGHVSLYWYRQALGQGPEFLTYFNYEAQQDKSGLPNDRFSAERPEGSISTLTIQRTEQRDSAMYRCASSDGTDPYNEQFFGPGTRLTVL.